A selection of T cell receptor beta chains follows, all from one sample in a study of blood T cell repertoires in COVID-19. Some clones are missing from TCRdb's copy, which holds only in-frame ones; the method was immunoSEQ multiplex PCR. The sample shows tens of thousands of clones, 80% of them seen only once. Sample: peripheral blood. These receptors originate from a man in his sixties with acute or convalescent COVID-19. CDR3s include the opening cysteine and the closing phenylalanine or tryptophan. The D gene is left open where the match is weak. A clone size is listed for some rows: how often the clone was seen (once, few, many), or a class if it is expanded.

cdr3_nt	cdr3_aa	d_call	clone_size	v_call	j_call
TGTGCCAGCAGCTTGGGGGACAGGGTATCTTTGGAGACCCAGTACTTC	CASSLGDRVSLETQYF	TRBD1	-	TRBV7-9	TRBJ2-5
TGTGCCAGCAGCTACGACAGGGCCTGGTACTTC	CASSYDRAWYF	TRBD1	few	TRBV6-5	TRBJ2-4
TGTGCCAGCAGTCCCAGGACAGGTCAAGTCTACGAGCAGTACTTC	CASSPRTGQVYEQYF	TRBD1	-	TRBV6-5	TRBJ2-7
TGCGCCAGCAGCTTGATCTACACCGGGGAGCTGTTTTTT	CASSLIYTGELFF	-	-	TRBV5-1	TRBJ2-2
TGTGCCAGTAGTATTGACAGGCCTACAGATACGCAGTATTTT	CASSIDRPTDTQYF	-	-	TRBV19	TRBJ2-3
TGCGCCAGCAGCTTGGATGGAGACTACGAGCAGTACTTC	CASSLDGDYEQYF	-	-	TRBV5-1	TRBJ2-7
TGTGCCAGTAGTACCGACAGGGGCAATCAGCCCCAGCATTTT	CASSTDRGNQPQHF	TRBD1	-	TRBV19	TRBJ1-5
TGTGCTAGTGCCCTCTCCGGGACTAGCAACTACGAGCAGTACTTC	CASALSGTSNYEQYF	TRBD2	-	TRBV12-5	TRBJ2-7
TGCGCCAGCAGCACCTACGGGACAGTAGATTATGGCTACACCTTC	CASSTYGTVDYGYTF	TRBD1	-	TRBV5-1	TRBJ1-2
TGTGCCAGCAGGCGTTCAGGGGCCTACAATGAGCAGTTCTTC	CASRRSGAYNEQFF	-	-	TRBV2	TRBJ2-1
TGTGCCTGGAGTCAGAAAGTCGCCGGAAACACCATATATTTT	CAWSQKVAGNTIYF	-	-	TRBV30	TRBJ1-3
TGTGCCAGCAGTTATATAGGACACGGAAGGGTCGGGGAGCTGTTTTTT	CASSYIGHGRVGELFF	-	once	TRBV6-5	TRBJ2-2
TGTGCCAGCAGCACTCCGCTGGACAGTTTGGAAAAACTGTTTTTT	CASSTPLDSLEKLFF	-	-	TRBV28	TRBJ1-4
TGTGCCAGCAGCCGGGAAGCGGGGGGGCCAGGCGAGCAGTACTTC	CASSREAGGPGEQYF	TRBD2	many	TRBV5-8	TRBJ2-7
TGTGCCAGCAGTGATGTGTTTCAGGGGAAAGGATTTTATGGCTACACCTTC	CASSDVFQGKGFYGYTF	-	few	TRBV6-4	TRBJ1-2
TGTGCCAGCAGCCACCTTTGGACAGGGGAAGAGACCCAGTACTTC	CASSHLWTGEETQYF	TRBD1	-	TRBV11-2	TRBJ2-5
TGTGCCAGTAGTAAGGACAGGGGTTCGGTATATGAGCAGTTCTTC	CASSKDRGSVYEQFF	TRBD1	-	TRBV19	TRBJ2-1
TGTGCCAGCAGCTTACGCCCGGGACTGGGGAACACTGAAGCTTTCTTT	CASSLRPGLGNTEAFF	-	-	TRBV7-8	TRBJ1-1
TGCGCCAGCAGCTTGGGCCCCGGGGGGGCCGGCAATGAGCAGTTCTTC	CASSLGPGGAGNEQFF	TRBD2	-	TRBV5-1	TRBJ2-1
TGCGCCAGCAGCTTGGCCGGGGGGGCCCTGTATGGCTACACCTTC	CASSLAGGALYGYTF	-	-	TRBV5-1	TRBJ1-2
TGTGCCAGCAGCTTATCAGTAAACACTGAAGCTTTCTTT	CASSLSVNTEAFF	-	-	TRBV7-3	TRBJ1-1
TGTGCCAGCTCACCACCGGGGACAGGGAGCAATCAGCCCCAGCATTTT	CASSPPGTGSNQPQHF	TRBD1	-	TRBV18	TRBJ1-5
TGTGCCAGCAGTGAATTACGGACAGGGGGCTATGGCTACACCTTC	CASSELRTGGYGYTF	TRBD1	once	TRBV25-1	TRBJ1-2
TGTGCCAGCAGCTCGGGGACAGGGGGTAGTGAAAAACTGTTTTTT	CASSSGTGGSEKLFF	TRBD1	-	TRBV7-9	TRBJ1-4
TGTGCCAGCAGCTTAGGAAGGGCGGGGGGCCGTGTCGCCGGGGAGCTGTTTTTT	CASSLGRAGGRVAGELFF	TRBD2	-	TRBV7-8	TRBJ2-2
TGTGCCAGTAGTATAGCGGACAGGGGGCGCGGGAACACTGAAGCTTTCTTT	CASSIADRGRGNTEAFF	TRBD1	few	TRBV19	TRBJ1-1
TGTGCCAGCAGTTACATGGACAGGGTATCTGGAAACACCATATATTTT	CASSYMDRVSGNTIYF	TRBD1	-	TRBV6-5	TRBJ1-3
TGTGCCAGCAGCTCCTTAGGGGCGGACACTGAAGCTTTCTTT	CASSSLGADTEAFF	-	-	TRBV6-5	TRBJ1-1
TGTGCCAGCTCACCACCGACAGCCTCGAACACTGAAGCTTTCTTT	CASSPPTASNTEAFF	-	few	TRBV18	TRBJ1-1
TGTGCAAGTCGCTTAGAAGGAGGGAAAAGTCAGCCCCAGCATTTT	CASRLEGGKSQPQHF	-	-	TRBV12-2	TRBJ1-5
TGTGCCAGCAGTGGGGGGCGTTGGGATACGCAGTATTTT	CASSGGRWDTQYF	-	-	TRBV2	TRBJ2-3
TGTGCCAGCAGTTCCCTCGGGGGGATCCAGCCCCAGCATTTT	CASSSLGGIQPQHF	-	once	TRBV6-6	TRBJ1-5
TGTGCCAGCAGCGCCGCGGGACTTAATTCACCCCTCCACTTT	CASSAAGLNSPLHF	-	few	TRBV6-4	TRBJ1-6
TGTGCCAGTAGCCCCGCGTTGGGCAGTATCGCAGATACGCAGTATTTT	CASSPALGSIADTQYF	-	-	TRBV19	TRBJ2-3
TGTGCCAGCAGTCAACCGCTTGGGGACAGAGCCGAAGAGACCCAGTACTTC	CASSQPLGDRAEETQYF	TRBD1	-	TRBV7-3	TRBJ2-5
TGTGCCAGCACGGGACAGCTCAATATGAACACTGAAGCTTTCTTT	CASTGQLNMNTEAFF	TRBD1	-	TRBV6-5	TRBJ1-1
TGTGCCAGCAAATTGGAGGAGTCCTACAATGAGCAGTTCTTC	CASKLEESYNEQFF	-	-	TRBV2	TRBJ2-1
TGTGCCAGCAGCCAAGAGGCTCCCCCCCGCACAGATACGCAGTATTTT	CASSQEAPPRTDTQYF	-	few	TRBV4-2	TRBJ2-3
TGCGCCAGCAGCCTAGGACAGGGTTACTATGGCTACACCTTC	CASSLGQGYYGYTF	TRBD1	-	TRBV5-1	TRBJ1-2
TGTGCCACCAGCAGAGACCCGGTTACTACGGCCCAGCATTTT	CATSRDPVTTAQHF	-	-	TRBV15	TRBJ1-5
TGTGCCAGCACCGGGGGAAGCACAGATACGCAGTATTTT	CASTGGSTDTQYF	-	-	TRBV6-5	TRBJ2-3
TGTGCCAGCAGCCCCATCGGGGTAGGAACTGAAGCTTTCTTT	CASSPIGVGTEAFF	-	-	TRBV5-6	TRBJ1-1
TGTGCCAGCAGCGTAGACGGACAGGGAGGGAACATTCAGTACTTC	CASSVDGQGGNIQYF	-	once	TRBV9	TRBJ2-4
TGTGCCAGTATGGGACTGTACCCCCTCCACTTT	CASMGLYPLHF	-	-	TRBV19	TRBJ1-6
TGTGCCAGCAGTGATAGACAGGGAGGAAATGCTGGGGCCAACGTCCTGACTTTC	CASSDRQGGNAGANVLTF	-	once	TRBV2	TRBJ2-6
TGCGCCAGCAGCTTCACAGGCAACCGGGCCAAAAACATTCAGTACTTC	CASSFTGNRAKNIQYF	-	-	TRBV5-1	TRBJ2-4
TGTGCCATCAGTGAGATCTGGACAGGGGGCTACACCATATATTTT	CAISEIWTGGYTIYF	TRBD1	-	TRBV10-3	TRBJ1-3
TGTGCCAGAGAGGGTTACTCTGGAAACACCATATATTTT	CAREGYSGNTIYF	-	-	TRBV2	TRBJ1-3
TGTGCCAGCATGGCCTCCCGCAATCAGCCCCAGCATTTT	CASMASRNQPQHF	-	-	TRBV6-5	TRBJ1-5
TGTGCCAGCAGCCAAGATACTCGCGGGGGGGGCTGGGAGACCCAGTACTTC	CASSQDTRGGGWETQYF	TRBD2	-	TRBV3-1/TRBV3-2	TRBJ2-5
TGTGCCAGCAATATAGGGGTGGGCAATCAGCCCCAGCATTTT	CASNIGVGNQPQHF	-	-	TRBV6-5	TRBJ1-5
TGTGCCAGCAGCACCCCGGGACTAGGAGATGGCGAGACCCAGTACTTC	CASSTPGLGDGETQYF	TRBD2	-	TRBV6-2/TRBV6-3	TRBJ2-5
TGTGCCAGCGGTAGGACTGGAAACTATGGCTACACCTTC	CASGRTGNYGYTF	-	-	TRBV11-3	TRBJ1-2
TGTGCCAGCAGCTTAGGTCGGGATGAGCAGTTCTTC	CASSLGRDEQFF	-	-	TRBV7-8	TRBJ2-1